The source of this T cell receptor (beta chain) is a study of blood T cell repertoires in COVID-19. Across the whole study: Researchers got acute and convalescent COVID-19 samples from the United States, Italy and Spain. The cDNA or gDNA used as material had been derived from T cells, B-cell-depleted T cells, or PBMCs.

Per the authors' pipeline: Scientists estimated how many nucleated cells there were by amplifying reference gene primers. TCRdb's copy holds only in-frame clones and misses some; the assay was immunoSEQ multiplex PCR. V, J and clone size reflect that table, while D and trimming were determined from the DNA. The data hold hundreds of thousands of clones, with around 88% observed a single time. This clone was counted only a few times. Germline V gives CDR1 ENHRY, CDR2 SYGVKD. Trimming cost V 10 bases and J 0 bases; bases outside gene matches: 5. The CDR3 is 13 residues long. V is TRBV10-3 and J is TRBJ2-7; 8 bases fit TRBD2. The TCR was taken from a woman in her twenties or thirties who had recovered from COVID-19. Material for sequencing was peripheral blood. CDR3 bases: TGTGCCAGTACCGGGACTAGCTCCTACGAGCAGTACTTC. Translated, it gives CASTGTSSYEQYF.